These 5 T cell receptor beta chains were all obtained from the same sample, sequenced in a study of CD8 T cells in ankylosing spondylitis. TCRdb used MiXCR to reprocess the 5' RACE reads, holding one entry per CDR3 protein. The sample has roughly 150,000 distinct CDR3 sequences, about 7% seen once. Sequenced sample: blood, either unsorted or a sorted T cell fraction (not recorded which). These receptors were collected from a female donor with ankylosing spondylitis or in good health (not recorded which).

This clonotype was counted many times. CDR3 in DNA: TGTGCCAGCAGCCGACAGGACCATCCTGGGTATGGCTACACCTTC. Protein sequence: CASSRQDHPGYGYTF. The chain combines TRBV12-3 or TRBV12-4 with TRBJ1-2; D possibly corresponds to TRBD1 (6 bases). The CDR3 is 15 residues long. Trimming removed 6 bases at V and 5 bases at J, with 19 bases between.

This clonotype has ten or more counts. The rearrangement uses TRBV20-1 and TRBJ1-1; D may be TRBD1 (5 bases). V was clipped by 4 bases and J by 4 bases, with 16 bases between them. Germline assignment: CDR1 DFQATT and CDR2 SNEGSKA (reference sequence). The CDR3 sequence is 14 residues long. The DNA of the CDR3 is TGCAGTGCTATCGAGGGGTTGAAAAGCACTGAAGCTTTCTTT. Its translation is CSAIEGLKSTEAFF.

This clonotype has ten or more counts. The chain combines TRBV6-4 with TRBJ2-5; D uncertain. CDR1 is MRHNA, CDR2 SNTAGT, per germline. V was trimmed by 3 bases and J by 5 bases, leaving 10 bases between them. The CDR3 totals 13 residues. The CDR3 is CASSDFPGETQYF. CDR3 nucleotide sequence: TGTGCCAGCAGTGATTTCCCTGGGGAGACCCAGTACTTC.

This clonotype was detected ten times or more. J is TRBJ2-5 and V is TRBV11-1; D is unresolved. The germline V gene encodes CDR1 SGHAT and CDR2 FQDESV (reference sequence). V lost 8 bases, J lost 5 bases, and 15 bases lay in between. The CDR3 totals 13 residues. The CDR3 protein is CASQATGWETQYF. The CDR3 bases are TGTGCCAGCCAAGCCACCGGATGGGAGACCCAGTACTTC. Complete variable domain (other parts from reference TRBV11-1 and TRBJ2-5): EAEVAQSPRYKITEKSQAVAFWCDPISGHATLYWYRQILGQGPELLVQFQDESVVDDSQLPKDRFSAERLKGVDSTLKIQPAELGDSAMYLCASQATGWETQYFGPGTRLLVL.

Many counts were recorded for this clonotype. The chain couples TRBV27 to TRBJ2-7; no definite D call. Trimming cost V 1 base and J 5 bases, with 12 bases left between them. CDR1 is MNHEY, CDR2 SMNVEV, per germline (reference sequence). CDR3 size: 14 residues. The DNA for the CDR3 is TGTGCCAGCAGTTTATACGGCAAAAAGAACGAGCAGTACTTC. Translation: CASSLYGKKNEQYF.